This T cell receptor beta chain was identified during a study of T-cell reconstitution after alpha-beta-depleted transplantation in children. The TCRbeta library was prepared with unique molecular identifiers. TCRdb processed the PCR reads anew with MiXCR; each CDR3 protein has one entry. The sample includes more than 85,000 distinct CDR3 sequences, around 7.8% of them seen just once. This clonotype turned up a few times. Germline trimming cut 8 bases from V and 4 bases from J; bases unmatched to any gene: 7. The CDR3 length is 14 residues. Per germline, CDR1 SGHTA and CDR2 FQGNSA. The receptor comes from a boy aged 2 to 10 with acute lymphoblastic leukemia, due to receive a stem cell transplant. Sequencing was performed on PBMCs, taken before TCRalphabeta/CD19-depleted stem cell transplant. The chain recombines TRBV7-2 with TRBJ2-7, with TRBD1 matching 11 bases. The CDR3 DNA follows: TGTGCCAGCCGACCCGGGACAGGGGGGTACGAGCAGTACTTC. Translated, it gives CASRPGTGGYEQYF.